Following are 12 T cell receptor beta chains from one sample sequenced in a study of blood T cell repertoires in COVID-19. Assay used: immunoSEQ multiplex PCR; TCRdb lists only in-frame clones, some missing. Among 200,000 to 250,000 clones, 70% to 90% were seen once, and the ten largest hold more than 10%. Sequences were obtained from peripheral blood. The receptors stem from a human donor in a cohort sampled during active COVID-19.

The CDR3 sequence: CASSFLDREKGKLFF. Here the CDR3 DNA reads TGTGCCAGCAGCTTTTTGGACAGGGAAAAGGGAAAACTGTTTTTT. The J gene is TRBJ1-4, the V gene TRBV28, with 8 positions matching TRBD1. Per germline, CDR1 MDHEN and CDR2 SYDVKM. The CDR3 is 15 amino acids. Trimming at V came to 6 bases and at J to 10 bases, leaving 13 bases not matched to a gene.

This chain uses TRBV5-1 with TRBJ1-6; D gene ambiguous. There are 12 residues in the CDR3. V was trimmed by 2 bases and J by 7 bases, leaving 4 bases between them. The germline V gene encodes CDR1 SGHRS and CDR2 YFSETQ. DNA for the CDR3: TGCGCCAGCAGCTTCCAAAATTCACCCCTCCACTTT. It is translated as CASSFQNSPLHF.

The chain uses TRBV19 and TRBJ1-4; 8 bases agree with TRBD1. The CDR3 is made up of 14 amino acids. The germline gives CDR1 LNHDA, CDR2 SQIVND (reference sequence). Germline trimming cut 5 bases from V and 7 bases from J; bases unmatched to any gene: 6. The CDR3 protein is CASSEAGGSEKLFF. CDR3 in DNA: TGTGCCAGTAGTGAGGCAGGGGGCAGTGAAAAACTGTTTTTT.

The chain recombines TRBV3-1 (or the pseudogene TRBV3-2) with TRBJ1-1; D gene ambiguous. Trimming removed 7 bases from V and 11 bases from J, with 23 bases in between. Germline CDR1 reads LGHDT; CDR2 reads YNNKEL (reference sequence). The CDR3 runs 14 residues. The DNA for the CDR3 is TGTGCCAGCACCGGAGGACTAGGGAGGATTGAGGCTTTCTTT. Translation: CASTGGLGRIEAFF.

The chain links TRBV5-5 to TRBJ2-7, with 10 bases lining up with TRBD2. The ends lost 0 bases at V and 7 bases at J; junction bases unmatched: 16. The CDR3 consists of 18 residues. Germline V lookup: CDR1 SGHKS, CDR2 YYEKEE (reference sequence). The chain's CDR3 is CASSLGVAGGPTPREQYF. CDR3 bases: TGTGCCAGCAGCTTGGGGGTAGCGGGGGGCCCAACTCCGCGGGAGCAGTACTTC.

The chain is built from TRBV18 and TRBJ1-5; D perhaps matches TRBD1 (5 bases). Trimming stripped 4 bases from V and 0 bases from J, with 19 bases between. CDR1 is KGHSH and CDR2 is LQKENI in the germline V gene. The CDR3 extends over 18 amino acids. The CDR3 sequence: CASSLQGIAPASNQPQHF. The CDR3 bases are TGTGCCAGCTCACTTCAGGGAATCGCACCGGCTAGCAATCAGCCCCAGCATTTT.

The chain links TRBV28 to TRBJ1-1; 7 bases match TRBD1. V shed 6 bases and J 1 base; nucleotides not matched to a gene: 8. CDR1 is MDHEN and CDR2 is SYDVKM in the germline V gene. The CDR3 runs to 15 residues. DNA for the CDR3: TGTGCCAGCAGGCCCCAACAGGGGAGGAACACTGAAGCTTTCTTT. This sequence encodes CASRPQQGRNTEAFF. Full variable domain (missing parts from reference TRBV28 and TRBJ1-1): DVKVTQSSRYLVKRTGEKVFLECVQDMDHENMFWYRQDPGLGLRLIYFSYDVKMKEKGDIPEGYSVSREKKERFSLILESASTNQTSMYLCASRPQQGRNTEAFFGQGTRLTVV.

This clone was observed a few times. The rearrangement uses TRBV5-6 and TRBJ1-2, with 7 positions matching TRBD1. This CDR3 region has 15 residues. With V trimmed by 4 bases and J by 0 bases, 6 bases remained unmatched. Germline lookup yields CDR1 SGHDT and CDR2 YYEEEE. The CDR3 is CASSDRDSSNYGYTF. The DNA for the CDR3 is TGTGCCAGCAGCGACCGGGACAGTTCTAACTATGGCTACACCTTC.

The genes are TRBV18 and TRBJ1-1; D is unresolved. Trimming shortened V by 6 bases and J by 2 bases, and 13 bases separated the two germline ends. Germline V gene lookup returns CDR1 KGHSH and CDR2 LQKENI. CDR3 length: 14 residues. This CDR3 is CASSQEWANTEAFF. Written as DNA, the CDR3 is TGTGCCAGCTCCCAAGAATGGGCAAACACTGAAGCTTTCTTT.

This chain joins TRBV2 and TRBJ1-5, with D maybe TRBD1 (5 bases). The germline CDR1 and CDR2 sequences are SNHLY and FYNNEI. Trimming cost V 6 bases and J 2 bases, with 11 bases left between them. The CDR3 length is 14 residues. CDR3 DNA sequence: TGTGCCAGCAGGCGGGGGGAGGGCAATCAGCCCCAGCATTTT. Its translation: CASRRGEGNQPQHF.

This chain links TRBV5-1 with TRBJ2-7; the match to TRBD1 covers 8 bases. The germline gives CDR1 SGHRS, CDR2 YFSETQ. The V and J ends lost 6 bases and 0 bases, in that order; junction bases with no gene match: 17. The CDR3 extends over 18 amino acids. The CDR3 loop is CASNNTRSRGRPSYEQYF. The CDR3 DNA follows: TGCGCCAGCAATAATACCCGTTCCAGGGGGCGACCCTCCTACGAGCAGTACTTC.

This clone has only one observation. V gene TRBV11-2 combines with J gene TRBJ2-3; a possible D gene is TRBD1 (6 bases). Trimming took off 8 bases at V and 9 bases at J, with 15 bases between the two ends. The CDR3 runs 12 residues. CDR1 and CDR2 from the germline V gene are SGHAT and FQNNGV. The CDR3: CASAPPQGTQYF. The CDR3 bases are TGTGCCAGCGCACCCCCACAGGGAACGCAGTATTTT. The whole variable domain, remainder taken from reference TRBV11-2 and TRBJ2-3, is EAGVAQSPRYKIIEKRQSVAFWCNPISGHATLYWYQQILGQGPKLLIQFQNNGVVDDSQLPKDRFSAERLKGVDSTLKIQPAKLEDSAVYLCASAPPQGTQYFGPGTRLTVL.